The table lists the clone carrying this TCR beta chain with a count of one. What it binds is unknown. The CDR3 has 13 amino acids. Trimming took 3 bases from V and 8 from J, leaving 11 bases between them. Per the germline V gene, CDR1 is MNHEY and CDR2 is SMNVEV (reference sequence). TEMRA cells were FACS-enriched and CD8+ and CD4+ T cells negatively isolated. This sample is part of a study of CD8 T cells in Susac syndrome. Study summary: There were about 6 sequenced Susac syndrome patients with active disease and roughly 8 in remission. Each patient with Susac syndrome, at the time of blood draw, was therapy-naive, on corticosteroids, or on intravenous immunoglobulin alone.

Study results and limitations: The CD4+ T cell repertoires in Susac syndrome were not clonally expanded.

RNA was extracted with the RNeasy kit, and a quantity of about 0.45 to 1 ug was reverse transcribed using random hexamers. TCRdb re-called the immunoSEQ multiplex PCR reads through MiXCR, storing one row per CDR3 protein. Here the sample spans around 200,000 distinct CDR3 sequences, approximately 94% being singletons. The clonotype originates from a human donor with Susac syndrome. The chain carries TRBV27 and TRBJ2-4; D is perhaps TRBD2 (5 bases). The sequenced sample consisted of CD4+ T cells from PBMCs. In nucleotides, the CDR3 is TGTGCCAGCAGTTTCACATGGCGGGACATTCAGTACTTC. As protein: CASSFTWRDIQYF.